These 28 T cell receptor beta chains originate from one sample sequenced in a study of identical twins. TCRdb reprocessed the 5' RACE reads via MiXCR and lists one record per CDR3 protein. This table has some 460,000 distinct CDR3 sequences, 13% to 15% appearing once. A further study also used this sample, focusing on yellow fever vaccine responses in identical twins.

The specimen was CD4+ T cells sorted from blood. The receptors derive from a woman aged 18-29 years in good health.

This clonotype appeared many times. The chain uses TRBV12-3 or TRBV12-4 and TRBJ2-3, with D perhaps given as TRBD1 or TRBD2 (5 bases each). V was pared by 8 bases and J by 5 bases, with 14 bases between. The CDR3 runs 13 residues. Here the CDR3 DNA reads TGTGCCAGCCAGGGTCTAGCTCTAGATACGCAGTATTTT. Translated, it gives CASQGLALDTQYF.

This clonotype showed up just a few times. The chain is built from TRBV2 and TRBJ1-2; TRBD1 agrees at 9 bases. This CDR3 has 16 amino acids. The germline CDR1 and CDR2 sequences are SNHLY and FYNNEI. Germline trimming cut 2 bases from V and 7 bases from J; bases unmatched to any gene: 11. The CDR3 region has the DNA TGTGCCAGCAGTGAAAGAAGTCCGGACAGGGGAGGTGGCTACACCTTC. Translating gives CASSERSPDRGGGYTF.

V and J are TRBV12-3 or TRBV12-4 and TRBJ2-7; TRBD2 aligns across 14 bases. This CDR3 comprises 17 residues. V dropped 4 bases and J dropped 3; count of bases not matched to a gene: 8. This CDR3 is CASSSGTSGGHYYEQYF. The CDR3 DNA sequence: TGTGCCAGCAGTTCCGGGACTAGCGGGGGCCATTACTACGAGCAGTACTTC.

This clonotype was seen a handful of times. The chain has TRBV28 and TRBJ1-3, with D perhaps TRBD1 (5 bases). The germline V gene has CDR1 MDHEN and CDR2 SYDVKM. V was pared by 1 base and J by 6 bases, with 7 bases between. There are 13 residues in the CDR3. The DNA of the CDR3 is TGTGCCAGCAGTTTATCCAGGGAAAACACCATATATTTT. Amino acid sequence: CASSLSRENTIYF.

V is TRBV3-1 and J is TRBJ1-2; 8 nucleotides match TRBD1. J lost 8 bases, V lost 5 bases, and 13 bases had no gene match. The germline V gene has CDR1 LGHDT and CDR2 YNNKEL (reference sequence). This CDR3 is built from 15 residues. CDR3 bases: TGTGCCAGCAGCGTAAGACCAGGGGGCTTTCGGGGCTACACCTTC. It codes for CASSVRPGGFRGYTF.

This clonotype has a count of ten or more. An end of the junction differs from the germline gene, which may be a read error. The chain is built from TRBV5-1 and TRBJ2-2; 11 nucleotides match TRBD2. Germline V gene data show CDR1 as SGHRS and CDR2 as YFSETQ. The CDR3 consists of 15 residues. The CDR3 bases are TGTGCCAGCAGTCGACTAGCGGGAAACACCGGGGAGCTGTTTTTT. This encodes CASSRLAGNTGELFF.

This clonotype was seen a few times. The chain uses TRBV12-3 or TRBV12-4 and TRBJ2-1; D is possibly TRBD2 (5 bases). CDR3 length: 14 amino acids. V lost 5 bases, J lost 1 base, and 9 bases lay in between. The CDR3 protein is CASSNGLSYNEQFF. The CDR3 DNA is TGTGCCAGCAGTAACGGACTTTCCTACAATGAGCAGTTCTTC.

This chain connects TRBV7-9 to TRBJ1-1; perhaps TRBD1 as D (6 bases). V gave up 4 bases and J gave up 4 bases, with 10 bases separating them. The CDR3 has 13 residues. In germline, CDR1 is SEHNR, CDR2 FQNEAQ (reference sequence). CDR3 in DNA: TGTGCCAGCAGCTGGGGGCAGGGCACTGAAGCTTTCTTT. Translation: CASSWGQGTEAFF.

The chain recombines TRBV2 with TRBJ1-6; no clear D. Germline V gene lookup returns CDR1 SNHLY and CDR2 FYNNEI. V lost 1 base, J lost 13 bases, and 5 bases lay in between. The CDR3 consists of 11 residues. CDR3 loop: CASSEDAPLHF. CDR3 DNA sequence: TGTGCCAGCAGTGAAGATGCCCCCCTCCACTTT.

V is TRBV20-1 and J is TRBJ2-3; weak D call: TRBD2 (7 bases). The CDR3 has 16 residues. V gave up 3 bases and J gave up 1 base, with 17 bases separating them. Per the germline V gene, CDR1 is DFQATT and CDR2 is SNEGSKA (reference sequence). The CDR3, as DNA: TGCAGTGCTAGTGGGCCCGGGGGGCGTGGCACAGATACGCAGTATTTT. Its translation: CSASGPGGRGTDTQYF.

The chain uses TRBV5-1 and TRBJ2-7; 10 bases agree with TRBD2. The germline gives CDR1 SGHRS, CDR2 YFSETQ. The CDR3 has 15 residues. V dropped 5 bases and J dropped 3; count of bases not matched to a gene: 8. In DNA form, the CDR3 reads TGCGCCAGCAGTCTCACTAGCGGGGCCGTCTACGAGCAGTACTTC. Residues: CASSLTSGAVYEQYF.

This clonotype was detected a few times. The chain carries TRBV25-1 and TRBJ2-3; TRBD2 might be the D (7 bases). V was cut by 8 bases and J by 6 bases, with 24 bases left in between. In germline, CDR1 is MGHDK, CDR2 SYGVNS. This CDR3 has 16 residues. CDR3 bases: TGTGCCAGCGGCCATCGGTCGGGCAGGGGAGGGGATACGCAGTATTTT. Protein: CASGHRSGRGGDTQYF.

At least ten counts were recorded for this clonotype. V and J are TRBV28 and TRBJ2-5; perhaps TRBD1 as D (6 bases). Trimming shortened V by 2 bases and J by 9 bases, and 22 bases separated the two germline ends. Per germline, CDR1 MDHEN and CDR2 SYDVKM. CDR3 length equals 16 residues. The CDR3 DNA is TGTGCCAGCAGTTTAAAGGTCGGGACAATCGTCGGTGCCCAGTACTTC. This sequence encodes CASSLKVGTIVGAQYF.

This clonotype has at least ten counts. The chain links TRBV29-1 to TRBJ2-3; D perhaps matches TRBD2 (6 bases). CDR1 is SQVTM and CDR2 is ANQGSEA in the germline V gene. CDR3 size: 14 residues. The V end was cut by 2 bases, the J end by 6 bases, with 15 bases between. CDR3 sequence: CSVETRDWFDTQYF. CDR3 in DNA: TGCAGCGTTGAAACCCGGGACTGGTTTGATACGCAGTATTTT.

V usage is TRBV11-2 and J usage is TRBJ2-7, with 10 bases aligning to TRBD2. Germline V lookup: CDR1 SGHAT, CDR2 FQNNGV. This CDR3 is 15 amino acids long. V trimming: 7 bases; J trimming: 2 bases; junction bases outside the gene matches: 8. Here the CDR3 DNA reads TGTGCCAGCACCTTGTCAGCGGGAGGGCCCTACGAGCAGTACTTC. Its protein is CASTLSAGGPYEQYF.

The sample holds a few counts of this clonotype. V gene TRBV24-1 combines with J gene TRBJ1-1; 8 positions match TRBD1. Germline V gene data show CDR1 as KGHDR and CDR2 as SFDVKD. This CDR3 spans 12 amino acids. The V and J ends lost 4 bases and 8 bases, in that order; junction bases with no gene match: 2. This chain's CDR3 is CATSDRDREAFF. In nucleotides, the CDR3 is TGTGCCACCAGTGACCGGGACAGGGAAGCTTTCTTT.

This clonotype came up many times. This sequence joins TRBV6-5 and TRBJ2-7; no firm D call. V was pared by 2 bases and J by 5 bases, with 22 bases between. Germline V lookup: CDR1 MNHEY, CDR2 SVGAGI. This CDR3 contains 17 residues. In DNA, the CDR3 is TGTGCCAGCAGTTACCCCTTTGCTACCCCAGACCCTCACGAGCAGTACTTC. This translates into CASSYPFATPDPHEQYF.

The chain combines TRBV11-2 with TRBJ1-1; D is unresolved. V lost 2 bases, J lost 1 base, and 8 bases lay in between. The CDR3 consists of 14 residues. Germline lookup yields CDR1 SGHAT and CDR2 FQNNGV. CDR3 DNA sequence: TGTGCCAGCAGCTTACAAAACTGGAACACTGAAGCTTTCTTT. Its protein product is CASSLQNWNTEAFF.

This clonotype was picked up many times. The J gene is TRBJ2-1, the V gene TRBV7-9; D is possibly TRBD1 (5 bases). CDR3 length: 16 amino acids. Germline V gene lookup returns CDR1 SEHNR and CDR2 FQNEAQ (reference sequence). V lost 3 bases and J 5 bases, leaving 17 bases between the germline ends. The CDR3 is CASSFGHSPGDNEQFF. As DNA, the CDR3 is TGTGCCAGCAGCTTCGGACACTCGCCTGGAGACAATGAGCAGTTCTTC.

The chain links TRBV7-2 to TRBJ2-1; D not certain. V lost 5 bases, J lost 9 bases, and 8 bases lay in between. Germline CDR1 is SGHTA and CDR2 is FQGNSA. This CDR3 spans 11 amino acids. CDR3: CASSPKGEQFF. The CDR3 nucleotides read TGTGCCAGCAGCCCAAAGGGTGAGCAGTTCTTC.

This clonotype was detected only a few times. A read error may produce the germline difference seen at one junction end. The V gene is TRBV6-2 or TRBV6-3, the J gene TRBJ2-3; TRBD1 is a possible D gene (5 bases). This CDR3 is built from 14 residues. The germline V gene encodes CDR1 MNHEY and CDR2 SVGEGT. CDR3 coding DNA: TGTGCCATCAGTTCTGGGGCCGGCACAGATACGCAGTATTTT. Encoded protein: CAISSGAGTDTQYF.

This clonotype was observed a handful of times. The chain combines TRBV5-1 with TRBJ2-3; D unresolved. Germline assignment: CDR1 SGHRS and CDR2 YFSETQ. Between the trimmed V and J ends, which lost 1 base and 2 bases, there was a span of 11 bases. The CDR3 is 15 residues long. The CDR3 loop is CASSLIPTFTDTQYF. As DNA, the CDR3 is TGCGCCAGCAGCTTGATTCCAACCTTCACAGATACGCAGTATTTT.

The table lists this clonotype with a few counts. The V gene is TRBV5-6, the J gene TRBJ2-1; 13 bases align to TRBD2. CDR1 SGHDT and CDR2 YYEEEE come from the germline V gene. The CDR3 totals 15 residues. The junction had 5 bases not matched to a gene; V was cut back by 4 bases and J by 7 bases. Written as DNA, the CDR3 is TGTGCCAGCAGCCGAACTAGCGGGGGGGTGAATGAGCAGTTCTTC. It encodes CASSRTSGGVNEQFF.

This clonotype has just a few counts. The chain employs TRBV20-1 and TRBJ2-1, with D perhaps matching TRBD2 (6 bases). Trimming took off 3 bases at V and 12 bases at J, with 21 bases between the two ends. Per germline, CDR1 DFQATT and CDR2 SNEGSKA (reference sequence). This CDR3 has 14 residues. This CDR3 is CSASHPQDYRLQFF. In nucleotides, the CDR3 is TGCAGTGCTAGCCACCCCCAGGACTACCGATTGCAGTTCTTC.

The genes are TRBV5-1 and TRBJ1-6; D not certain. The CDR3 sequence is 17 residues long. Trimming took off 2 bases at V and 7 bases at J, with 19 bases between the two ends. CDR1 and CDR2 (germline): SGHRS, YFSETQ. CDR3 nucleotide sequence: TGCGCCAGCAGCTTCTTCGTATCATCACTGGGAAATTCACCCCTCCACTTT. Translated, it gives CASSFFVSSLGNSPLHF.

This clonotype was recorded a few times. The chain employs TRBV7-9 and TRBJ2-3, with 8 bases aligning to TRBD2. V gave up 3 bases and J gave up 0 bases; unmatched junction bases: 5. This CDR3 has 16 amino acids. CDR1 SEHNR and CDR2 FQNEAQ come from the germline V gene (reference sequence). The CDR3 bases are TGTGCCAGCAGCTTTCGGGGGGGGACTAGCACAGATACGCAGTATTTT. As protein: CASSFRGGTSTDTQYF. The full variable domain, completed using reference TRBV7-9 and TRBJ2-3, is DTGVSQNPRHKITKRGQNVTFRCDPISEHNRLYWYRQTLGQGPEFLTYFQNEAQLEKSRLLSDRFSAERPKGSFSTLEIQRTEQGDSAMYLCASSFRGGTSTDTQYFGPGTRLTVL.

This sequence joins TRBV2 and TRBJ1-1; TRBD1 agrees at 9 bases. Trimming removed 7 bases from V and 3 bases from J; junction bases left unmatched: 9. Per germline, CDR1 SNHLY and CDR2 FYNNEI. The CDR3 runs to 15 residues. The CDR3 here is CASMRGQGRDTEAFF. In DNA, the CDR3 is TGTGCCAGCATGAGGGGACAGGGCAGAGACACTGAAGCTTTCTTT.

The CDR3 region is CASSLPGWEELFF. In nucleotides, the CDR3 is TGTGCCAGCAGTCTTCCGGGGTGGGAGGAGCTGTTTTTT. The chain couples TRBV28 to TRBJ2-2, with a weak D call TRBD2 (5 bases). Germline values: CDR1 MDHEN, CDR2 SYDVKM. The CDR3 consists of 13 residues. V was pared by 5 bases and J by 10 bases, with 14 bases between.